This is a list of T cell receptor beta chains from one sample in a study of lymphopenia after photon versus proton radiotherapy. Method: immunoSEQ multiplex PCR; TCRdb's copy keeps in-frame clones and lacks some. The sample lists about 20,000 clones, 70% to 90% occurring once. The specimen was peripheral blood, collected from a patient treated with photon-based radiotherapy. Source of these receptors: a woman between 50 and 59 years old with pancreatic cancer. The CDR3 runs from the conserved cysteine through the conserved F or W. D genes are given only for firm matches.

v_call	d_call	j_call	cdr3_nt	cdr3_aa
TRBV13	NA	TRBJ2-7	TGTGCCAGCAGCTTAGGCGGTAGTCTATACGAGCAGTACTTC	CASSLGGSLYEQYF
TRBV27	NA	TRBJ2-1	TGTGCCAGCAGAAGAGGGGGCGCGGGGAATGAGCAGTTCTTC	CASRRGGAGNEQFF
TRBV7-2	NA	TRBJ1-1	TGTGCCAGCAGCTTAGAGGTGGGGAACACTGAAGCTTTCTTT	CASSLEVGNTEAFF
TRBV7-9	NA	TRBJ2-5	TGTGCCAGCAGCTTATTCGAGACCCAGTACTTC	CASSLFETQYF
TRBV5-1	NA	TRBJ2-3	TGCGCCAGCAGCGGAGGGACTCACGGGAGCACAGATACGCAGTATTTT	CASSGGTHGSTDTQYF
TRBV7-8	NA	TRBJ1-3	TGTGCCAGCAGCTCAGGAGGGTCCGTCTCTGGAAACACCATATATTTT	CASSSGGSVSGNTIYF
TRBV7-9	TRBD2	TRBJ2-1	TGTGCCAGCAGCCCGACTAGCGGCCGCTCCTACAATGAGCAGTTCTTC	CASSPTSGRSYNEQFF
TRBV6-6	NA	TRBJ2-1	TGTGCCAGCAGTACTAGAATGGGTGAGCAGTTCTTC	CASSTRMGEQFF
TRBV7-2	NA	TRBJ1-1	TGTGCCAGCAGCCCCGAAGCAGCTTTCTTT	CASSPEAAFF
TRBV7-9	NA	TRBJ2-5	TGTGCCAGCAGCTTAGCGGCCCTAAAAGAGACCCAGTACTTC	CASSLAALKETQYF
TRBV25-1	TRBD1	TRBJ2-7	TGTGCCAGCAGTATCCGGACAGGGGTCTACGAGCAGTACTTC	CASSIRTGVYEQYF
TRBV10-2	NA	TRBJ2-4	TGCGCCAGCAGTGAAGGCGGAAACATTCAGTACTTC	CASSEGGNIQYF